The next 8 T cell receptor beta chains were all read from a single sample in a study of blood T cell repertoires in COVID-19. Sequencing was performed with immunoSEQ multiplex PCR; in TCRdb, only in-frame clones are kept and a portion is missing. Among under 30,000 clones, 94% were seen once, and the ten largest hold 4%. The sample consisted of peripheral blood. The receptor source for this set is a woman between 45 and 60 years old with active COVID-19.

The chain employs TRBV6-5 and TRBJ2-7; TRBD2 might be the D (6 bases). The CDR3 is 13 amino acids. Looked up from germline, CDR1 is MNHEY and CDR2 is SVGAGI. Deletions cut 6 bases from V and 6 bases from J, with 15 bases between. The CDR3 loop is CASRGTGVFEQYV. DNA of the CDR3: TGTGCCAGCAGGGGAACGGGAGTTTTCGAGCAGTACGTC.

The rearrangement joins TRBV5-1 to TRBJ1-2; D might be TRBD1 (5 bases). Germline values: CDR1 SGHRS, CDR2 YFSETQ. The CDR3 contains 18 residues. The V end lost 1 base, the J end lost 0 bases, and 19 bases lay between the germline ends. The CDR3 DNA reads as TGCGCCAGCAGCTTGCATGGGACGGGGGGATCAGCTAACTATGGCTACACCTTC. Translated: CASSLHGTGGSANYGYTF. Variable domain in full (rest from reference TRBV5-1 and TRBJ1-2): KAGVTQTPRYLIKTRGQQVTLSCSPISGHRSVSWYQQTPGQGLQFLFEYFSETQRNKGNFPGRFSGRQFSNSRSEMNVSTLELGDSALYLCASSLHGTGGSANYGYTFGSGTRLTVV.

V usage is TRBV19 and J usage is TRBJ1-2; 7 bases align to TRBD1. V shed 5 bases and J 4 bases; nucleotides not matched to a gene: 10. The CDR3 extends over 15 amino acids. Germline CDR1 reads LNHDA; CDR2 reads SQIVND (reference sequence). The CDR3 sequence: CASSPQDRSIYGYTF. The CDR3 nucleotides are TGTGCCAGTAGTCCCCAGGACAGGTCCATCTATGGCTACACCTTC. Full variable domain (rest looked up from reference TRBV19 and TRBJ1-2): DGGITQSPKYLFRKEGQNVTLSCEQNLNHDAMYWYRQDPGQGLRLIYYSQIVNDFQKGDIAEGYSVSREKKESFPLTVTSAQKNPTAFYLCASSPQDRSIYGYTFGSGTRLTVV.

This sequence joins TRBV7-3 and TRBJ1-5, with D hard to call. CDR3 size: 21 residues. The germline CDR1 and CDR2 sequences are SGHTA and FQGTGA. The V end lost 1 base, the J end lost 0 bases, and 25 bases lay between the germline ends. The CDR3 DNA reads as TGTGCCAGCAGCTTAAATCGAAGAGACCCAGGAAGAAAATATAGCAATCAGCCCCAGCATTTT. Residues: CASSLNRRDPGRKYSNQPQHF.

The CDR3 DNA sequence: TGTGCCACCAATACGGGACTAGCGGGAGAAGAGACCCAGTACTTC. Protein: CATNTGLAGEETQYF. The gene calls are TRBV24-1 and TRBJ2-5; the match to TRBD2 covers 14 bases. This CDR3 has 15 residues. With V trimmed by 8 bases and J by 3 bases, 4 bases remained unmatched. Per the germline V gene, CDR1 is KGHDR and CDR2 is SFDVKD.

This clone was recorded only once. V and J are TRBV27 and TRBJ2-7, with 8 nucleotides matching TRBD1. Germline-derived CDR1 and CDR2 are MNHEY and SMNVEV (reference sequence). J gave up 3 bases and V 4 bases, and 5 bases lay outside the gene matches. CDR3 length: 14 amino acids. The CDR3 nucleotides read TGTGCCAGCAGTTCGCAGGGGGCGGGCTACGAGCAGTACTTC. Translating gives CASSSQGAGYEQYF.

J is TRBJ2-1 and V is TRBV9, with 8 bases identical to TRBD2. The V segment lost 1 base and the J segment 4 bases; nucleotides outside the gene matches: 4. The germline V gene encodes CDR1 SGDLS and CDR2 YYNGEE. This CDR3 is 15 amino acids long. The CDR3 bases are TGTGCCAGCAGCGTATCGTTAGCGGGGTACAATGAGCAGTTCTTC. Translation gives CASSVSLAGYNEQFF.

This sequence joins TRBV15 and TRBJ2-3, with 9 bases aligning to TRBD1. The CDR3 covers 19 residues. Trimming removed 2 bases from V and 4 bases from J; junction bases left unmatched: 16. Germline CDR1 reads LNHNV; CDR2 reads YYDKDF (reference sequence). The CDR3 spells CATSRSLILQGARSDTQYF. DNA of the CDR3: TGTGCCACCAGCAGAAGCCTCATCCTACAGGGGGCGCGGTCAGATACGCAGTATTTT.